This T cell receptor (beta chain) was captured in a study of a mutant IDH1 vaccine in newly diagnosed glioma (dated by TCRdb to 2020 to 2023). With respect to the entire study: Patients received eight vaccinations in weeks 1, 3, 5, 7, 11, 15, 19 and 23, corresponding to visits V03 through V10. In the chemotherapy-containing groups, vaccination started alongside temozolomide cycles, whereas in patients who had radiotherapy alone it started 4-6 weeks after radiotherapy. The 32 treated patients were roughly 62% male and about 40% female, with a mean age of about 43 years. Before enrollment, patients had received standard therapy of radiotherapy alone, temozolomide alone, or radiochemotherapy with temozolomide; most received the combination. Peripheral blood was collected at six visits: V03 (baseline), V05, V07, V10, V12 and V13. Longitudinal TCRB deep sequencing was performed for about 25 treated patients wherever samples were available for exploratory analyses.

The time point label corresponds to: week 11, during vaccination. Each vaccine dose was 300 ug of a 20-mer mutant IDH1 peptide in Montanide, given subcutaneously with topical imiquimod. All donors had newly diagnosed IDH1-mutant astrocytomas of WHO grade 3 or 4 that showed loss of nuclear ATRX. The samples were drawn from NOA16, a multicentre, single-arm, open-label phase I trial in Germany that tested a mutant IDH1 peptide vaccine in humans for the first time. Genomic DNA for TCRB sequencing was extracted from EDTA blood using the DNeasy Blood and Tissue Kit. In this sample, this clone turned up a few times. Its antigen is unknown. Base qualities are not recorded, but no much larger clone differs from it by a single base. CDR1 and CDR2 (KGHSH, LQKENI) derive from the germline V gene. The CDR3 covers 11 residues, taking in both the cysteine and the phenylalanine. Only the CDR3 part of the read is kept: 33 bases, read in frame from the first base. V is cut by 5 bases and J by 4 bases, and the space between the germline ends is 3 bases.

The protocol used for the library was the immunoSEQ multiplex PCR assay. The hsTCRB Kit was used according to the manufacturer's protocol to amplify rearranged TCR beta chain sequences. Sequencing of TCRB libraries was carried out on an Illumina MiSeq. Per the authors' processing: Demultiplexing, trimming and gene mapping were performed with the kit vendor's proprietary platform. TCRdb took over this immuneACCESS table, retaining in-frame rearrangements with V and J assigned. Such tables are incomplete; in checked studies, under half of the missing clones stem from an unresolved V gene, and the remainder is unexplained. V and J calls and clone size are those listed in that table; D and trimming were worked out from the DNA. The sample table lists some 60,000 clones, under 90% of them with a count of one. The top ten clones comprise about 3.8% of the sample. What the study reported, not specific to this receptor: The authors stated that sample limitations prevented analyses of patient blood samples from being reproduced. Availability determined which PBMC samples were chosen for TCRB deep sequencing. Vaccine-induced immune responses across multiple MHC alleles were detected in roughly 94% of patients. No apparent relationship was observed between pseudoprogression and alterations in the top peripheral T cell clonotypes detected by TCRB sequencing.

Sequences were derived from PBMCs, sampled from a glioma patient whose treatment included an IDH1 peptide vaccine. The rearrangement joined TRBV18 to TRBJ2-1; no D gene can be assigned with confidence. The receptor was isolated from a man younger than 45 with glioma. This receptor carries the CDR3 CASSGYNEQFF. The DNA reads TGTGCCAGCTCAGGGTACAATGAGCAGTTCTTC.